The clone carrying this T cell receptor (beta chain) was detected only a few times. Its cognate antigen is unknown. This CDR3 is 14 amino acids long. Trimming shortened V by 1 base and J by 4 bases, and 9 bases separated the two germline ends. This sample was taken from a study of T cell repertoires in cytomegalovirus infection. Looking at the study overall: Public TCR beta signatures provided an indication of both CMV infection and a matching HLA type. Study-level points and caveats: Across the ex vivo response, the dominant clonotypes were HLA-C-restricted CMV-specific TCR beta clonotypes. Individuals carrying CMV plus the relevant HLA were identified by cumulative frequency of public TCR beta families.

TCRdb fed the reads into MiXCR, producing one record per CDR3 protein. The repertoire has fewer than 550,000 distinct CDR3 sequences, about 33% of them found once; the top ten carry around 15%. Specimen: PBMCs. The sequence was obtained from a human donor in good health (CMV status not recorded). Some clones in this sample may be carry-over from other donors' samples. The chain has TRBV12-3 or TRBV12-4 and TRBJ2-3; the D gene is possibly TRBD2 (5 bases). The CDR3 nucleotides read TGTGCCAGCAGTTTAGGCGGGCCCGCAGATACGCAGTATTTT. Translated, it gives CASSLGGPADTQYF.